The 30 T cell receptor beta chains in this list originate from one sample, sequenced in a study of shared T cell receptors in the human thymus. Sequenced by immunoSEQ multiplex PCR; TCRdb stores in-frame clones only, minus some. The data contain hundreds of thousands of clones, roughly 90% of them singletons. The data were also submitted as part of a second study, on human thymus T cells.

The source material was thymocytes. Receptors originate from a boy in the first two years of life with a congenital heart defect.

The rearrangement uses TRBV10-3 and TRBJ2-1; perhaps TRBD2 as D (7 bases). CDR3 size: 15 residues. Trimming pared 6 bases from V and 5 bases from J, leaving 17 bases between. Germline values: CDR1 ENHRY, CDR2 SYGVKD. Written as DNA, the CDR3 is TGTGCCATCAGGACCCCGGGGGGCAAGGACAATGAGCAGTTCTTC. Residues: CAIRTPGGKDNEQFF.

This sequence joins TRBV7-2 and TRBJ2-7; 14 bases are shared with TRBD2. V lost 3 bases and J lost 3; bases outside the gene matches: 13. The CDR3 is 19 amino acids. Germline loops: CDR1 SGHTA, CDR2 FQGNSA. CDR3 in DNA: TGTGCCAGCAGCTTCCCCGGGACTAGCGGGAGAGGTTTCGGCTACGAGCAGTACTTC. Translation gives CASSFPGTSGRGFGYEQYF.

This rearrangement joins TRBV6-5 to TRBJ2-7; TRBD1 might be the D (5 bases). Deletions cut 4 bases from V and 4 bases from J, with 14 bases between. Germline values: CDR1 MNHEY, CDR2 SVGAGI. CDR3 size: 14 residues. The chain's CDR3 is CASSFRRDLYEQYF. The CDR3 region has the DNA TGTGCCAGCAGTTTTCGCAGGGATTTATACGAGCAGTACTTC.

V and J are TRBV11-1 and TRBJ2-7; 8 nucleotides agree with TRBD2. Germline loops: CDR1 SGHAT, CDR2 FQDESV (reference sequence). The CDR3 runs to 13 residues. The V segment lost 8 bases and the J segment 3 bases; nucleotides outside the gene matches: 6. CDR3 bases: TGTGCCAGCGCCGTCCGGGGGGGCTACGAGCAGTACTTC. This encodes CASAVRGGYEQYF.

This CDR3 is CASSLGTGGEKLFF. DNA for the CDR3: TGTGCCAGCAGCTTAGGGACAGGCGGGGAAAAACTGTTTTTT. The chain carries TRBV11-2 and TRBJ1-4, with 7 bases matching TRBD1. CDR3 length equals 14 residues. The V gene's germline CDR1 is SGHAT and CDR2 FQNNGV. Unmatched junction bases numbered 4, after V lost 1 base and J lost 8 bases.

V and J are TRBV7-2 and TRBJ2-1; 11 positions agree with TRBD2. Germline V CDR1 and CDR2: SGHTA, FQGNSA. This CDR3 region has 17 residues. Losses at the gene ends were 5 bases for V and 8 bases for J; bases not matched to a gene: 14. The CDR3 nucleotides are TGTGCCAGCAGCCCCTCACTCCTAGCGGGAGGCGGGGATGAGCAGTTCTTC. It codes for CASSPSLLAGGGDEQFF.

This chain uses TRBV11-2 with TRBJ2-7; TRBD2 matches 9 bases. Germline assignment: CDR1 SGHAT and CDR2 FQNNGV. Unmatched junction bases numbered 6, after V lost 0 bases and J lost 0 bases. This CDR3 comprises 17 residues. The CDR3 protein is CASSLDRIAGDSYEQYF. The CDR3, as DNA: TGTGCCAGCAGCTTAGATCGCATAGCGGGAGACTCCTACGAGCAGTACTTC. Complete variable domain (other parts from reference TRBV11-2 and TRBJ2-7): EAGVAQSPRYKIIEKRQSVAFWCNPISGHATLYWYQQILGQGPKLLIQFQNNGVVDDSQLPKDRFSAERLKGVDSTLKIQPAKLEDSAVYLCASSLDRIAGDSYEQYFGPGTRLTVT.

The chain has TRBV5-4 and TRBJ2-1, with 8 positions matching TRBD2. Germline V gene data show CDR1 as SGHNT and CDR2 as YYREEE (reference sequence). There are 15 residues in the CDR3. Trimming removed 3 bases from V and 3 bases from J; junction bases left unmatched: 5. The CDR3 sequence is CASSSTGLDYNEQFF. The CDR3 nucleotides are TGTGCCAGCAGCTCGACGGGACTAGACTACAATGAGCAGTTCTTC.

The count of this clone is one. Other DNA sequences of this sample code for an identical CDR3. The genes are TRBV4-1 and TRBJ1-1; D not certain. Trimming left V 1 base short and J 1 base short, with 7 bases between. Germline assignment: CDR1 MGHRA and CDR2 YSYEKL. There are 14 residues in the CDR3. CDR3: CASSQGAENTEAFF. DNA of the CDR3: TGCGCCAGCAGCCAAGGAGCTGAGAACACTGAAGCTTTCTTT.

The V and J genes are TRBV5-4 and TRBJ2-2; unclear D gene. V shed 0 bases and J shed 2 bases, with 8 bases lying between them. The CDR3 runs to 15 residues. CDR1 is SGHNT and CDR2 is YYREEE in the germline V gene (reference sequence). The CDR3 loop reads CASSLERRNTGELFF. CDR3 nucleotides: TGTGCCAGCAGCTTGGAGAGGAGAAACACCGGGGAGCTGTTTTTT.

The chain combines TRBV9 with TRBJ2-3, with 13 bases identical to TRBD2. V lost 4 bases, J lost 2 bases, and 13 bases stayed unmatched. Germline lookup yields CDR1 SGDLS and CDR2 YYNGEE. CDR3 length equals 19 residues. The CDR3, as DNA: TGTGCCAGCAGCACGGGACTAGCGGGACGGACTAGAGTCACAGATACGCAGTATTTT. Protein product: CASSTGLAGRTRVTDTQYF.

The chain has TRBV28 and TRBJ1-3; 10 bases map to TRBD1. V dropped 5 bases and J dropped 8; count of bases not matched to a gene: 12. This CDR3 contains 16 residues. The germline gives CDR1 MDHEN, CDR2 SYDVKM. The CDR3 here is CASSNHRDRGGHTIYF. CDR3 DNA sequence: TGTGCCAGCAGTAACCACCGGGACAGGGGAGGGCACACCATATATTTT.

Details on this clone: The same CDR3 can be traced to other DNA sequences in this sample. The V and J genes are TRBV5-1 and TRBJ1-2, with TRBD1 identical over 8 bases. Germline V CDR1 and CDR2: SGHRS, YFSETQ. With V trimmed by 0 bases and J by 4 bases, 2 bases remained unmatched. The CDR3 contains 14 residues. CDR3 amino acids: CASSLGQGAYGYTF. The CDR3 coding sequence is TGCGCCAGCAGCTTGGGTCAGGGGGCCTATGGCTACACCTTC.

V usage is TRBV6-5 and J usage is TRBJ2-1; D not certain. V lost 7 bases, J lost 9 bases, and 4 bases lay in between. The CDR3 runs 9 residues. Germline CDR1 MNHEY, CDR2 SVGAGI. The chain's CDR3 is CASIREQFF. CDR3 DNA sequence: TGTGCCAGCATCCGTGAGCAGTTCTTC.

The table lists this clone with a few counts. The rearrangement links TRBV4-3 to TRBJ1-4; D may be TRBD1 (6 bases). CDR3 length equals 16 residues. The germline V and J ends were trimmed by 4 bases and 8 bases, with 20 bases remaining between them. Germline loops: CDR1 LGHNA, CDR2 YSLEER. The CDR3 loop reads CASSLGAGDIPEKLFF. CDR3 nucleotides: TGCGCCAGCAGCCTGGGGGCGGGGGACATACCCGAAAAACTGTTTTTT.

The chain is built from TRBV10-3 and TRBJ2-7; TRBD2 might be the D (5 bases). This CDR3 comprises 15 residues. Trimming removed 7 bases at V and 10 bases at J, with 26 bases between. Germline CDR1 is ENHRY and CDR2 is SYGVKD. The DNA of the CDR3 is TGTGCCATCAAGGATCGGGGAACGAGCACGTGGAATCAGTACTTC. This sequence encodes CAIKDRGTSTWNQYF.

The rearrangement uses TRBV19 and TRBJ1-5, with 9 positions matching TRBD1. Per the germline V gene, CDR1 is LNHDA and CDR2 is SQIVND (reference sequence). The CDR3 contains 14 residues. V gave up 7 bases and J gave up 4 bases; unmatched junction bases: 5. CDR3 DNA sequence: TGTGCCAGTATTCCCGACAGGGGGAATCAGCCCCAGCATTTT. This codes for CASIPDRGNQPQHF.

Written as DNA, the CDR3 is TGTGCCAGCAGTGAGCCCGGGACAGACTACGAGCAGTACTTC. As protein: CASSEPGTDYEQYF. The chain recombines TRBV25-1 with TRBJ2-7, with TRBD1 identical over 7 bases. With 3 bases clipped from V and 3 bases from J, the junction kept 5 bases outside the gene matches. The germline CDR1 and CDR2 sequences are MGHDK and SYGVNS. This CDR3 has 14 amino acids.

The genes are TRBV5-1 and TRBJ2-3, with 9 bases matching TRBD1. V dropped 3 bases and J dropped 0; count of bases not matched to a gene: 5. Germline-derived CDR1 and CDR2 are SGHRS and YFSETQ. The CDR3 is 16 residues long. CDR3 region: CASSWGQGRSTDTQYF. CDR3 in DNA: TGCGCCAGCAGCTGGGGACAGGGACGTAGCACAGATACGCAGTATTTT.

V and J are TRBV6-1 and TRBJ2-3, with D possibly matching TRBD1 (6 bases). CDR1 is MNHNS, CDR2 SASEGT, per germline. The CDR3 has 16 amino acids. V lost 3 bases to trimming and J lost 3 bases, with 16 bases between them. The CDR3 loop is CASSDTNLQGTDTQYF. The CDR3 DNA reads TGTGCCAGCAGTGACACCAACTTACAGGGAACAGATACGCAGTATTTT.

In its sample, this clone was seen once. The CDR3 DNA sequence: TGCAGCGTTCCGAGGACAGGTGAGCAGTTCTTC. This encodes CSVPRTGEQFF. The chain has TRBV29-1 and TRBJ2-1, with 7 bases matching TRBD1. V lost 5 bases to trimming and J lost 9 bases; unmatched junction nucleotides: 4. CDR3 size: 11 residues. Germline lookup yields CDR1 SQVTM and CDR2 ANQGSEA.

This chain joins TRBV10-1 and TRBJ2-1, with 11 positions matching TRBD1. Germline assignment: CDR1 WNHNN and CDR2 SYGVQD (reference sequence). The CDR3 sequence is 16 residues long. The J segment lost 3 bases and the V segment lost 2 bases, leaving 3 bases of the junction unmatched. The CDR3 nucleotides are TGCGCCAGCAGTGAGGGACAGGGGGCTAGCTACAATGAGCAGTTCTTC. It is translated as CASSEGQGASYNEQFF.

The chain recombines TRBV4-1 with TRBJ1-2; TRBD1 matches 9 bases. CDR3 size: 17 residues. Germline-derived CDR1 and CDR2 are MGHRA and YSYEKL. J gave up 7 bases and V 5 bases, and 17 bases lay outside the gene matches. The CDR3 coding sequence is TGCGCCAGCAGCGTCACCGGAGGACAGGGGAACCCTATTGGCTACACCTTC. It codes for CASSVTGGQGNPIGYTF.

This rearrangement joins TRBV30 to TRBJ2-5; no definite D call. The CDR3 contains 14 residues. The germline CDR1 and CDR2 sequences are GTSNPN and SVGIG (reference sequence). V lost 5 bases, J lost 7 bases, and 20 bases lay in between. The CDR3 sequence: CAWLAPRVSGTQYF. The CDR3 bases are TGTGCCTGGTTAGCACCCCGGGTTTCCGGGACCCAGTACTTC.

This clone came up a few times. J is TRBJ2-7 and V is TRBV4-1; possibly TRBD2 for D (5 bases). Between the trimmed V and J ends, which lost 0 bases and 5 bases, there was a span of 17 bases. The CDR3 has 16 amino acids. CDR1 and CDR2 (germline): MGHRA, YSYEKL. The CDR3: CASSQDPPGVNDEQYF. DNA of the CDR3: TGCGCCAGCAGCCAAGACCCCCCCGGGGTCAACGACGAGCAGTACTTC.

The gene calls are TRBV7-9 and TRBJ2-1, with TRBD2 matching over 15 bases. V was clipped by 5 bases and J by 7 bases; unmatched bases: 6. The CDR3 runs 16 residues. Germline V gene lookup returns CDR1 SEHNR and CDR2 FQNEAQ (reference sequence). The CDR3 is CASSLRTSGRVNEQFF. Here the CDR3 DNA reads TGTGCCAGCAGCCTGAGGACTAGCGGGAGGGTGAATGAGCAGTTCTTC.

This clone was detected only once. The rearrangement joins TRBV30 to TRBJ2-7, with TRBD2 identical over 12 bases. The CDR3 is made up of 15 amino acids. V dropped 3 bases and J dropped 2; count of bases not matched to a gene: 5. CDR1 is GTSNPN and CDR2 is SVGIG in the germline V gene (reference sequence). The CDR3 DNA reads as TGTGCCTGGAGGCTAGCGGGAGGGCCGGCCTACGAGCAGTACTTC. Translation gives CAWRLAGGPAYEQYF.

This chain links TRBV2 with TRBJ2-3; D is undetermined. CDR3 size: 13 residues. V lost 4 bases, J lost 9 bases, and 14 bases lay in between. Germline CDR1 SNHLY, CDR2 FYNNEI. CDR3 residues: CASSGQYSGTQYF. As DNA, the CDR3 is TGTGCCAGCAGTGGGCAATATTCAGGCACGCAGTATTTT. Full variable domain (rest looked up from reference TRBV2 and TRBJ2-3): EPEVTQTPSHQVTQMGQEVILRCVPISNHLYFYWYRQILGQKVEFLVSFYNNEISEKSEIFDDQFSVERPDGSNFTLKIRSTKLEDSAMYFCASSGQYSGTQYFGPGTRLTVL.

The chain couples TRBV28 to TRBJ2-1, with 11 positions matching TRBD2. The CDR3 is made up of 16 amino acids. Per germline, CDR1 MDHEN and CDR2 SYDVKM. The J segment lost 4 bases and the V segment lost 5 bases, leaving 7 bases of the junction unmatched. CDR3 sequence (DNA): TGTGCCAGCAGTCCACCGACTAGCGGGACATACAATGAGCAGTTCTTC. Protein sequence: CASSPPTSGTYNEQFF. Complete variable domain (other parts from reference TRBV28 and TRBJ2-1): DVKVTQSSRYLVKRTGEKVFLECVQDMDHENMFWYRQDPGLGLRLIYFSYDVKMKEKGDIPEGYSVSREKKERFSLILESASTNQTSMYLCASSPPTSGTYNEQFFGPGTRLTVL.

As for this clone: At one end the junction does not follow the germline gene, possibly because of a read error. The CDR3 reads CASSRSGGRGAKYGYTF. CDR3 in DNA: TGTGCCAGCTCCCGCTCAGGGGGGCGCGGGGCTAAGTATGGCTACACCTTC. This chain uses TRBV5-6 with TRBJ1-2, with 7 bases aligning to TRBD1. The CDR3 runs to 17 residues. CDR1 and CDR2 from the germline V gene are SGHDT and YYEEEE.